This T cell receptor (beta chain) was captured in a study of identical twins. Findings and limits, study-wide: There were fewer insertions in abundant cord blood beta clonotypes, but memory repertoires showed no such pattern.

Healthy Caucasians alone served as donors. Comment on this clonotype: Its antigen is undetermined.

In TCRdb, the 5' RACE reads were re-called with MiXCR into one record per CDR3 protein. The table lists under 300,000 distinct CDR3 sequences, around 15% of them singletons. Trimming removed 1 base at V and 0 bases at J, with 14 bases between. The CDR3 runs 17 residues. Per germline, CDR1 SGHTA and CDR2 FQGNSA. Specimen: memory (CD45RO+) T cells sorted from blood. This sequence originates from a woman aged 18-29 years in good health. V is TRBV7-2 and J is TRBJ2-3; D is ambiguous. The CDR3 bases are TGTGCCAGCAGCTTAGTTCCTCCGAGGCCTAGCACAGATACGCAGTATTTT. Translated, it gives CASSLVPPRPSTDTQYF. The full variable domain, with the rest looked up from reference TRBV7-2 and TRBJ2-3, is GAGVSQSPSNKVTEKGKDVELRCDPISGHTALYWYRQSLGQGLEFLIYFQGNSAPDKSGLPSDRFSAERTGGSVSTLTIQRTQQEDSAVYLCASSLVPPRPSTDTQYFGPGTRLTVL.